Following are 2 T cell receptor beta chains from one sample sequenced in a study of human T cells and chemical hapten exposure (dated by TCRdb to the early 2020s). The time point label for this specimen denotes: patch test 1, 2 weeks after DPC sensitization. Reading the label with the study, this specimen's treatment or condition is: therapeutic diphenylcyclopropenone sensitization with weekly scalp DPC. Library preparation used RACE. The sequencing machine was a NextSeq 500. The public reads were run again by TCRdb, first through fastp at Q25 and then through MiXCR, and only productive beta chains were kept. For every CDR3 protein sequence, its rows merge into one entry that carries the most common genes and DNA. For this sample the table gives about 380,000 distinct CDR3 sequences, of which 4.8% were detected only once. Under 3% of the sample comes from the top ten. This specimen was whole blood, taken in connection with sensitization to the hapten diphenylcyclopropenone (DPC). The receptors derive from a woman between 45 and 60 years old with alopecia areata. Some clones in this sample may be carry-over from other donors' samples.

At least ten counts were recorded for this clonotype. The rearrangement uses TRBV20-1 and TRBJ2-1, with D unclear. CDR3 length: 15 amino acids. Trimming removed 0 bases from V and 5 bases from J, with 14 bases in between. Germline V CDR1 and CDR2: DFQATT, SNEGSKA (reference sequence). In nucleotides, the CDR3 is TGCAGTGCTAGAGATAGAACGGAGCCCCACAATGAGCAGTTCTTC. Translated, it gives CSARDRTEPHNEQFF.

The chain employs TRBV13 and TRBJ2-3; D perhaps matches TRBD1 (5 bases). Germline loops: CDR1 PRHDT, CDR2 FYEKMQ (reference sequence). This CDR3 is 13 amino acids long. V was trimmed by 3 bases and J by 3 bases, leaving 7 bases between them. The CDR3 bases are TGTGCCAGCAGCTTTCAGGGAACAGATACGCAGTATTTT. Encoded protein: CASSFQGTDTQYF.